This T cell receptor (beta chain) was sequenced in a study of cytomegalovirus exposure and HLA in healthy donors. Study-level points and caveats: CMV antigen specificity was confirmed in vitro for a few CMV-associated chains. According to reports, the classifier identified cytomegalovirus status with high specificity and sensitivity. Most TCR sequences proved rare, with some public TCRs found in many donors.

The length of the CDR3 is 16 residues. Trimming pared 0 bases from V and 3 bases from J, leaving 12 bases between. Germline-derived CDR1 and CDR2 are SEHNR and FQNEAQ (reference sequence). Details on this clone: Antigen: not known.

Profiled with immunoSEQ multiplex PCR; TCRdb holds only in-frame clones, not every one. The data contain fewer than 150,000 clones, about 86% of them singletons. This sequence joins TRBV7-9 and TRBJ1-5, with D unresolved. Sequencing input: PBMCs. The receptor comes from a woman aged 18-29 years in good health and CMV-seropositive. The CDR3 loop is CASSLAYGVDNQPQHF. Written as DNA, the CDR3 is TGTGCCAGCAGCTTAGCATACGGGGTTGACAATCAGCCCCAGCATTTT.